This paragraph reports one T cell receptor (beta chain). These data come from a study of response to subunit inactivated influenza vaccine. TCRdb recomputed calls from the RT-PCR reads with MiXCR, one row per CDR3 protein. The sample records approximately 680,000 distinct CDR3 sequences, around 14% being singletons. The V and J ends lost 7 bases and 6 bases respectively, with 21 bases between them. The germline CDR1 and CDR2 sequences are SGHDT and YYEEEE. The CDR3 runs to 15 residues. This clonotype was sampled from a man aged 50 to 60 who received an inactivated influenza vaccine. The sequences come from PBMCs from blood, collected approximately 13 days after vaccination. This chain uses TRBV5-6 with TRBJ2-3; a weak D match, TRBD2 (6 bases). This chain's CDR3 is CASYYRLASWDTQYF. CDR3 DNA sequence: TGTGCCAGCTACTACCGTCTAGCGAGTTGGGATACGCAGTATTTT.